A selection of T cell receptor beta chains follows, all from one sample in a study of cytomegalovirus exposure and HLA in healthy donors. Some clones are missing from TCRdb's copy, which holds only in-frame ones; the method was immunoSEQ multiplex PCR. This sample has under 200,000 clones, with 86% found just once. Specimen: PBMCs. Source of these receptors: a woman aged 30 to 39 in good health and CMV-seronegative. Each CDR3 is given with its conserved first and last residue. A D gene is named only where the DNA matches it firmly. Where a row states a size, it is once, few, many or the class of an expanded clone; other rows omit it.

size: .
V: TRBV27
D: .
J: TRBJ1-1
CDR3: CASSLPPPTTEAFF
DNA: TGTGCCAGCAGTTTACCCCCTCCTACCACTGAAGCTTTCTTT

size: .
V: TRBV2
D: TRBD2
J: TRBJ2-7
CDR3: CASNLAGIYEQYF
DNA: TGTGCCAGCAATTTAGCGGGGATCTACGAGCAGTACTTC

size: .
V: TRBV27
D: TRBD2
J: TRBJ2-1
CDR3: CASSHGGTPYNEQFF
DNA: TGTGCCAGCAGCCACGGGGGGACTCCCTACAATGAGCAGTTCTTC

size: .
V: TRBV28
D: TRBD2
J: TRBJ2-7
CDR3: CASSLWGRAEEQYF
DNA: TGTGCCAGCAGTTTGTGGGGGAGGGCCGAAGAGCAGTACTTC

size: .
V: TRBV28
D: TRBD1
J: TRBJ1-2
CDR3: CASSLSHPGQGPYGYTF
DNA: TGTGCCAGCAGTTTATCTCATCCGGGACAGGGCCCCTATGGCTACACCTTC

size: .
V: TRBV28
D: .
J: TRBJ1-5
CDR3: CASRSPMGGSQPQHF
DNA: TGTGCCAGCAGATCCCCAATGGGGGGGAGTCAGCCCCAGCATTTT

size: .
V: TRBV2
D: TRBD1
J: TRBJ2-5
CDR3: CASTVIRDSHF
DNA: TGTGCCAGCACGGTAATCCGGGACAGTCACTTC

size: .
V: TRBV7-6
D: TRBD1
J: TRBJ2-7
CDR3: CASSLWTGGRGEQYF
DNA: TGTGCCAGCAGCTTGTGGACAGGGGGCCGGGGCGAGCAGTACTTC

size: .
V: TRBV19
D: TRBD2
J: TRBJ2-4
CDR3: CASSNGGEVNIQYF
DNA: TGTGCCAGTAGTAACGGGGGGGAGGTAAACATTCAGTACTTC

size: .
V: TRBV7-2
D: .
J: TRBJ2-4
CDR3: CASSLESRDGKLAKNIQYF
DNA: TGTGCCAGCAGCTTAGAATCCCGGGACGGAAAATTAGCCAAAAACATTCAGTACTTC

size: once
V: TRBV29-1
D: .
J: TRBJ2-1
CDR3: CSGKLNEQFF
DNA: TGCAGCGGTAAACTCAATGAGCAGTTCTTC

size: .
V: TRBV19
D: TRBD2
J: TRBJ2-1
CDR3: CASSLKIAGGSPHNEQFF
DNA: TGTGCCAGTAGCCTGAAGATAGCGGGAGGTTCACCTCACAATGAGCAGTTCTTC

size: .
V: TRBV5-1
D: TRBD2
J: TRBJ2-3
CDR3: CASSLVVSGNTDTQYF
DNA: TGCGCCAGCAGCTTGGTGGTTAGCGGGAACACAGATACGCAGTATTTT

size: .
V: TRBV2
D: TRBD1
J: TRBJ1-5
CDR3: CASSVSGQGNQPQHF
DNA: TGTGCCAGCAGTGTATCGGGACAGGGTAATCAGCCCCAGCATTTT

size: .
V: TRBV27
D: .
J: TRBJ2-2
CDR3: CASALAGQPNTGELFF
DNA: TGTGCCAGCGCACTAGCAGGACAGCCGAACACCGGGGAGCTGTTTTTT

size: once
V: TRBV28
D: TRBD2
J: TRBJ2-7
CDR3: CASLAGTSYEQYF
DNA: TGTGCCAGCCTAGCGGGGACTTCCTACGAGCAGTACTTC

size: .
V: TRBV30
D: .
J: TRBJ1-1
CDR3: CAWVQRANTEAFF
DNA: TGTGCCTGGGTACAAAGAGCGAACACTGAAGCTTTCTTT

size: .
V: TRBV11-2
D: .
J: TRBJ2-7
CDR3: CASSLGMGSYEQYF
DNA: TGTGCCAGCAGCTTAGGGATGGGCAGCTACGAGCAGTACTTC

size: .
V: TRBV19
D: .
J: TRBJ2-3
CDR3: CASSIGPDTGTQYF
DNA: TGTGCCAGTAGTATTGGCCCTGACACGGGGACGCAGTATTTT

size: .
V: TRBV19
D: TRBD1
J: TRBJ1-5
CDR3: CASSSQGRINQPQHF
DNA: TGTGCCAGTAGTTCACAGGGGAGAATCAATCAGCCCCAGCATTTT

size: once
V: TRBV2
D: .
J: TRBJ2-5
CDR3: CASSDLMVGVSQETQYF
DNA: TGTGCCAGCAGTGATTTAATGGTGGGGGTCTCCCAAGAGACCCAGTACTTC

size: few
V: TRBV28
D: TRBD2
J: TRBJ2-7
CDR3: CASMFQREHSYEQYF
DNA: TGTGCCAGCATGTTCCAGCGGGAGCATTCCTACGAGCAGTACTTC

size: .
V: TRBV7-8
D: .
J: TRBJ2-4
CDR3: CASSQPAGPNIQYF
DNA: TGTGCCAGCAGCCAACCAGCAGGGCCAAACATTCAGTACTTC

size: .
V: TRBV13
D: .
J: TRBJ2-7
CDR3: CASSGRRPRSYEQYF
DNA: TGTGCCAGCAGCGGGAGAAGACCGCGCTCCTACGAGCAGTACTTC

size: .
V: TRBV5-6
D: .
J: TRBJ1-5
CDR3: CASSSRGASNQPQHF
DNA: TGTGCCAGCAGCTCGCGGGGCGCAAGCAATCAGCCCCAGCATTTT

size: .
V: TRBV7-3
D: TRBD1
J: TRBJ2-2
CDR3: CASSQQGGRDTGELFF
DNA: TGTGCCAGCAGCCAGCAAGGGGGCCGAGACACCGGGGAGCTGTTTTTT

size: .
V: TRBV9
D: TRBD1
J: TRBJ2-7
CDR3: CASSPGQGGNYEQYF
DNA: TGTGCCAGCAGCCCGGGACAGGGTGGAAACTACGAGCAGTACTTC

size: .
V: TRBV5-1
D: .
J: TRBJ1-1
CDR3: CASSLGARGEAFF
DNA: TGCGCCAGCAGCTTAGGGGCTCGGGGTGAAGCTTTCTTT

size: .
V: TRBV7-8
D: .
J: TRBJ1-2
CDR3: CASSLVTPKGYTF
DNA: TGTGCCAGCAGCTTAGTCACGCCCAAGGGCTACACCTTC

size: .
V: TRBV29-1
D: .
J: TRBJ1-1
CDR3: CSVVHKLNTEAFF
DNA: TGCAGCGTTGTGCACAAATTGAACACTGAAGCTTTCTTT

size: .
V: TRBV6-4
D: .
J: TRBJ2-3
CDR3: CASSTGTGSTDTQYF
DNA: TGTGCCAGCAGCACCGGGACGGGGAGCACAGATACGCAGTATTTT

size: .
V: TRBV30
D: .
J: TRBJ1-5
CDR3: CAWSLPLAGNQPQHF
DNA: TGTGCCTGGAGTCTGCCCCTGGCGGGCAATCAGCCCCAGCATTTT

size: .
V: TRBV2
D: TRBD1
J: TRBJ2-5
CDR3: CASSPRTGFGTQYF
DNA: TGTGCCAGCAGTCCCCGGACAGGGTTTGGTACCCAGTACTTC

size: .
V: TRBV4-3
D: .
J: TRBJ2-3
CDR3: CASSQDVGSTDTQYF
DNA: TGCGCCAGCAGCCAAGATGTGGGGTCCACAGATACGCAGTATTTT

size: .
V: TRBV6-1
D: TRBD1
J: TRBJ1-2
CDR3: CASSPTGESYGYTF
DNA: TGTGCCAGCAGCCCTACAGGGGAAAGCTATGGCTACACCTTC

size: .
V: TRBV6-1
D: .
J: TRBJ2-1
CDR3: CASRHTRESYNEQFF
DNA: TGTGCCAGCAGGCACACCCGGGAGTCCTACAATGAGCAGTTCTTC

size: .
V: TRBV7-3
D: .
J: TRBJ1-1
CDR3: CASSSQVNTEAFF
DNA: TGTGCCAGCAGCTCGCAAGTGAACACTGAAGCTTTCTTT

size: .
V: TRBV4-1
D: .
J: TRBJ2-3
CDR3: CASSQDGSPLDTQYF
DNA: TGCGCCAGCAGCCAAGATGGGTCCCCCCTGGATACGCAGTATTTT

size: .
V: TRBV4-2
D: TRBD2
J: TRBJ2-3
CDR3: CASSQERTSGSAVRIDTQYF
DNA: TGTGCCAGCAGCCAAGAAAGGACTAGCGGGAGTGCGGTTCGGATAGATACGCAGTATTTT

size: .
V: TRBV7-6
D: .
J: TRBJ1-2
CDR3: CASSPDSYGYTF
DNA: TGTGCCAGCAGCCCCGACAGCTATGGCTACACCTTC

size: .
V: TRBV5-4
D: .
J: TRBJ1-3
CDR3: CASRLDGGGNTIYF
DNA: TGTGCCAGCAGACTGGACGGAGGAGGAAACACCATATATTTT